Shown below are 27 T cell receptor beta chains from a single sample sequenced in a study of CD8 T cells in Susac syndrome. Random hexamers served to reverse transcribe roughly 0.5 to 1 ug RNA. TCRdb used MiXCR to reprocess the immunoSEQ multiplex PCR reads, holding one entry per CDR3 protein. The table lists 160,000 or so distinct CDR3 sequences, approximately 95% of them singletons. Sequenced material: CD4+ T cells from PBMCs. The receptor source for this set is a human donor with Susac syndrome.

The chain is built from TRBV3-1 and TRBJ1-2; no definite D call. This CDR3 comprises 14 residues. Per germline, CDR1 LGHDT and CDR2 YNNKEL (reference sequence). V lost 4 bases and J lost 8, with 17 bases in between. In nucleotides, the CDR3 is TGTGCCAGCAGCCCGACTCGCGGTGGTCTGGGCTACACCTTC. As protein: CASSPTRGGLGYTF.

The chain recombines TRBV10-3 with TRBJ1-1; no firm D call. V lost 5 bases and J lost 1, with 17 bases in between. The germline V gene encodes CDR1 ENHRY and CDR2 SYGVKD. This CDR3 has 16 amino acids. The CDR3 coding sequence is TGTGCCATCAGTCCGGTGGCAGACTTAAGGAACACTGAAGCTTTCTTT. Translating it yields CAISPVADLRNTEAFF.

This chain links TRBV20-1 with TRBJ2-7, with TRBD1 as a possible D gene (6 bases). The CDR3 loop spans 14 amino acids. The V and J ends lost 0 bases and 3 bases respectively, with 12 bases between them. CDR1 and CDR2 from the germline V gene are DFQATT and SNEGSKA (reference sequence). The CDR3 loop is CSARDPGQSYEQYF. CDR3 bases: TGCAGTGCTAGAGACCCTGGACAGAGCTACGAGCAGTACTTC.

The chain's CDR3 is CATSRDRGWGEQFF. DNA for the CDR3: TGTGCCACCAGCAGAGATCGGGGGTGGGGTGAGCAGTTCTTC. The chain couples TRBV15 to TRBJ2-1, with D perhaps matching TRBD2 (6 bases). The CDR3 is 14 residues long. Germline values: CDR1 LNHNV, CDR2 YYDKDF (reference sequence). The ends were cut back, 0 bases at V and 9 bases at J, with 12 bases in the middle.

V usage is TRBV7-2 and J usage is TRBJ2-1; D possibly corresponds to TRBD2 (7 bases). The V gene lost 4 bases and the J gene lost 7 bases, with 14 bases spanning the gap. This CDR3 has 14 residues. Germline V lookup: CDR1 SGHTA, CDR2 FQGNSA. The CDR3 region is CASSWGGPRNEQFF. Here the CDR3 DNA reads TGTGCCAGCAGCTGGGGGGGGCCTAGAAATGAGCAGTTCTTC.

CDR3 residues: CASSTGARGIQETQYF. The CDR3 DNA reads as TGTGCCAGTAGTACAGGGGCCAGGGGGATCCAAGAGACCCAGTACTTC. The genes are TRBV19 and TRBJ2-5; 7 bases map to TRBD1. Germline loops: CDR1 LNHDA, CDR2 SQIVND (reference sequence). CDR3 length: 16 residues. Unmatched junction bases numbered 9, after V lost 4 bases and J lost 1 base.

CDR3 DNA: TGTGCCAGCAGTTCTTCCGTTGGGATTTACGAGCAGTACTTC. It yields the protein CASSSSVGIYEQYF. The rearrangement uses TRBV6-2 or TRBV6-3 and TRBJ2-7, with D unclear. Germline V gene lookup returns CDR1 MNHEY and CDR2 SVGEGT. V lost 4 bases to trimming and J lost 4 bases, with 14 bases between them. The CDR3 has 14 amino acids.

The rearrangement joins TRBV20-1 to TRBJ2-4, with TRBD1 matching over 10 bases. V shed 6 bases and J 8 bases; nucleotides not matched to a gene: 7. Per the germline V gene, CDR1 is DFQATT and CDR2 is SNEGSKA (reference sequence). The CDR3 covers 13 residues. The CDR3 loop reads CSAQDRGRDIQYF. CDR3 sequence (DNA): TGCAGTGCGCAAGACAGGGGGCGGGACATTCAGTACTTC.

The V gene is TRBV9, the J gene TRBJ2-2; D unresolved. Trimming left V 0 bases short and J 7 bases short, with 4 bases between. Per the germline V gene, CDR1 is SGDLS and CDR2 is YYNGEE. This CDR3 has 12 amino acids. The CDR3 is CASSVALGELFF. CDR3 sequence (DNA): TGTGCCAGCAGCGTAGCGCTCGGGGAGCTGTTTTTT.

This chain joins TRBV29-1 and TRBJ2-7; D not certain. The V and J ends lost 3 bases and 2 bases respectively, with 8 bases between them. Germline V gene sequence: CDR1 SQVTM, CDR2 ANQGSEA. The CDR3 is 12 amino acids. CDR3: CSVEGQTYEQYF. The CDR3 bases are TGCAGCGTTGAGGGCCAAACCTACGAGCAGTACTTC.

The CDR3 nucleotides are TGTGCCAGCAGCGTTCTCGATAGGCGCACAGATACGCAGTATTTT. Translated: CASSVLDRRTDTQYF. V and J are TRBV9 and TRBJ2-3; D is undetermined. The V gene's germline CDR1 is SGDLS and CDR2 YYNGEE. Trimming shortened V by 2 bases and J by 1 base, and 11 bases separated the two germline ends. The CDR3 runs 15 residues.

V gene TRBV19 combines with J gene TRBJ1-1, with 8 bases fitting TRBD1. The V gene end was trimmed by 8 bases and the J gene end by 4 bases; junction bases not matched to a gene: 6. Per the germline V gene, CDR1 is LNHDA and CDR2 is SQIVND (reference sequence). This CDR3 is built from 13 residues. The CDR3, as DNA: TGTGCCAGTCAGAGACAGGGGCGCACTGAAGCTTTCTTT. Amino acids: CASQRQGRTEAFF.

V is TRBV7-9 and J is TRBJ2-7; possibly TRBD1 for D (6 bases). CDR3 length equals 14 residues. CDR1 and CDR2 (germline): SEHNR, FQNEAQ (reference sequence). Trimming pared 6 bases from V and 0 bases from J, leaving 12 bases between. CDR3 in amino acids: CASRDSGDSYEQYF. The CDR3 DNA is TGTGCCAGCAGAGACTCAGGGGACTCCTACGAGCAGTACTTC. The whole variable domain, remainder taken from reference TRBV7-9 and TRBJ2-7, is DTGVSQNPRHKITKRGQNVTFRCDPISEHNRLYWYRQTLGQGPEFLTYFQNEAQLEKSRLLSDRFSAERPKGSFSTLEIQRTEQGDSAMYLCASRDSGDSYEQYFGPGTRLTVT.

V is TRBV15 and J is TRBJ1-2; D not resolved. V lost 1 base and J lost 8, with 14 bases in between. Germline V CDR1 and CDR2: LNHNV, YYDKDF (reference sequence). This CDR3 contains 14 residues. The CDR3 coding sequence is TGTGCCACCAGCAGAGGGGAGCCGGAGAGGGGCTACACCTTC. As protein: CATSRGEPERGYTF.

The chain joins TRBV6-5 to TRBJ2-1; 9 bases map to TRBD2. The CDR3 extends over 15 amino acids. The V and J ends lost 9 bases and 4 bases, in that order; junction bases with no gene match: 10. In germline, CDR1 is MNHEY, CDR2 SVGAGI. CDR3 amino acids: CASCRGGGAYNEQFF. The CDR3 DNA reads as TGTGCCAGTTGCCGGGGCGGGGGGGCTTACAATGAGCAGTTCTTC.

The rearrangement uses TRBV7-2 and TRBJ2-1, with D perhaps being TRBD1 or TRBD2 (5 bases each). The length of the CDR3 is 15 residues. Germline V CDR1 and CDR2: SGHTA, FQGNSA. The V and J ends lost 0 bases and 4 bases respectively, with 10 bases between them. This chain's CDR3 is CASSLAGEAYNEQFF. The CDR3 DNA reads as TGTGCCAGCAGCTTAGCGGGGGAAGCATACAATGAGCAGTTCTTC.

The DNA for the CDR3 is TGTGCCAGCAGCGTCGGCCCTGGGTCCGGGGAGCTGTTTTTT. It yields the protein CASSVGPGSGELFF. The chain carries TRBV9 and TRBJ2-2, with no clear D. V lost 2 bases and J 6 bases, leaving 11 bases between the germline ends. Germline V gene data show CDR1 as SGDLS and CDR2 as YYNGEE. CDR3 length: 14 amino acids.

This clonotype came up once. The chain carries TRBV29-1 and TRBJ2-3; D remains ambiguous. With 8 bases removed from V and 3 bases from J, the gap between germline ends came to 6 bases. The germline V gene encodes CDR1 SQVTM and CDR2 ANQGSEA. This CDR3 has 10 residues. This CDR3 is CSLWTDTQYF. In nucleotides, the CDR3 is TGCAGCTTGTGGACAGATACGCAGTATTTT.

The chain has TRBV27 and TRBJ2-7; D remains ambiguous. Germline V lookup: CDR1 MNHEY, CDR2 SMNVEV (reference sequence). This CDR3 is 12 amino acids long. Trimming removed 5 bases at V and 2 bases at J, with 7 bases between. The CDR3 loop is CASSTDPYEQYF. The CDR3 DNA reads TGTGCCAGCAGTACGGACCCCTACGAGCAGTACTTC.

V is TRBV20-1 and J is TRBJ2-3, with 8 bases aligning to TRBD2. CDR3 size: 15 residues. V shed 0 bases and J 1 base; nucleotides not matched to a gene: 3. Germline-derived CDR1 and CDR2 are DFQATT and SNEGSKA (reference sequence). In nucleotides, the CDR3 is TGCAGTGCTAGAGAAAGCGGGGGCGGCACAGATACGCAGTATTTT. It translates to CSARESGGGTDTQYF.

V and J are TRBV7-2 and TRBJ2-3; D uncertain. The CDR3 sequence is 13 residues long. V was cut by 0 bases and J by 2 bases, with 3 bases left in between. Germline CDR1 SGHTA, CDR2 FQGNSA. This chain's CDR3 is CASSLAATDTQYF. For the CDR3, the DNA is TGTGCCAGCAGCTTAGCGGCCACAGATACGCAGTATTTT.

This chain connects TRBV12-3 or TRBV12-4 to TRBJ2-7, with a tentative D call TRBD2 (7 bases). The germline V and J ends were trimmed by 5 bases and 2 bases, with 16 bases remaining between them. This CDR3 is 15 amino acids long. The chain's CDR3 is CASSQRSGGAYEQYF. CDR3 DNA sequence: TGTGCCAGCAGTCAACGGTCGGGGGGCGCCTACGAGCAGTACTTC.

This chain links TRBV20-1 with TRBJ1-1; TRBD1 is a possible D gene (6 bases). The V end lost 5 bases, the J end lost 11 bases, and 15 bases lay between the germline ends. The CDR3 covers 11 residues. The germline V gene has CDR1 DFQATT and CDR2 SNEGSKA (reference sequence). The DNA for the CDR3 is TGCAGTGCTGGTCGGGGGGCAGGGGCTTTCTTT. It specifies CSAGRGAGAFF.

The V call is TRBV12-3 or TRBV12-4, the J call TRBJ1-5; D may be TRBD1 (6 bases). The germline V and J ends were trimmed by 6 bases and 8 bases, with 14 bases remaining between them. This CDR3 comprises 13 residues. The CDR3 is CASSFTGSEPQHF. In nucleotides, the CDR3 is TGTGCCAGCAGCTTTACAGGGAGTGAGCCCCAGCATTTT.

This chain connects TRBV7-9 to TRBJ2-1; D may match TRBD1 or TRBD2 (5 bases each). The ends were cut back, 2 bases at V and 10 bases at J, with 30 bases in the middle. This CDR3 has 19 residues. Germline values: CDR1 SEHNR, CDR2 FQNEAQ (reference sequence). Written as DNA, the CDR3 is TGTGCCAGCAGCTTATCGGCCGGCTGGGACCCCTCTAAAAACCGAGAGCAGTTCTTC. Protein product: CASSLSAGWDPSKNREQFF.

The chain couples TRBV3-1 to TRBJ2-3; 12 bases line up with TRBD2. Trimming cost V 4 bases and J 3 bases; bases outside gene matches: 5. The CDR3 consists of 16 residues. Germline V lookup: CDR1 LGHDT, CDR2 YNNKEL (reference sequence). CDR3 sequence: CASSLRTSGVTDTQYF. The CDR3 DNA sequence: TGTGCCAGCAGCCTAAGGACTAGCGGGGTTACAGATACGCAGTATTTT.

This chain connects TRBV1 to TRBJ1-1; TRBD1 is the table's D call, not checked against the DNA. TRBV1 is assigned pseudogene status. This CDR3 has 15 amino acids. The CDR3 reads CTSSQDYRENTEAFF. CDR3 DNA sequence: TGCACCAGCAGCCAAGACTACAGGGAGAACACTGAAGCTTTCTTT.